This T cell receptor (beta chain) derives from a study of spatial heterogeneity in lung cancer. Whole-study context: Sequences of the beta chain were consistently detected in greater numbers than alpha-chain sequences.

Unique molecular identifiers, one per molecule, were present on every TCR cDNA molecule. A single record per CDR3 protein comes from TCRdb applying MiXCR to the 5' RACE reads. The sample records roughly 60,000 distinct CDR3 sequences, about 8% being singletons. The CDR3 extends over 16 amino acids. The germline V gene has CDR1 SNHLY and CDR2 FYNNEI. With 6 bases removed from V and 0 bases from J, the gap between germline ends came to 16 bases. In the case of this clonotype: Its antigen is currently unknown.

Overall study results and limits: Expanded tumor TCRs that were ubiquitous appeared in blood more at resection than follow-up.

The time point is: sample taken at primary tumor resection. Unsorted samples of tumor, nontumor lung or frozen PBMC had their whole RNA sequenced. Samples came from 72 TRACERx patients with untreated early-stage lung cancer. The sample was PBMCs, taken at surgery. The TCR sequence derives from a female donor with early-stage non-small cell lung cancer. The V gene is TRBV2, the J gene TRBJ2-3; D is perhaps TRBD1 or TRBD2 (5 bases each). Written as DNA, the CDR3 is TGTGCCAGCAGACCTCCCGGGACCACTAGCACAGATACGCAGTATTTT. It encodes CASRPPGTTSTDTQYF.